This T cell receptor beta chain was retrieved from a study of shared clonotypes between healthy human individuals. Looked up from germline, CDR1 is SGHRS and CDR2 is YFSETQ. V was cut by 3 bases and J by 4 bases, with 14 bases left in between. The CDR3 runs to 15 residues. The data were produced by immunoSEQ multiplex PCR, yet TCRdb's version contains in-frame clones alone and is incomplete. The sample yields about 1 million clones, 70% to 80% seen once. A few counts support this clone. The chain joins TRBV5-1 to TRBJ1-5, with D perhaps matching TRBD1 (6 bases). The receptor was isolated from a man aged 18-30 years in good health. The sequenced material came from memory CD4+ T cells sorted from blood. Stated subset: CD45RA-negative fraction. Here the CDR3 DNA reads TGCGCCAGCAGCTCGGATGGACAGCCGAATCAGCCCCAGCATTTT. It is translated as CASSSDGQPNQPQHF.